This TCR beta chain comes out of a study of chemoradiotherapy in HPV16-positive cancers. About the research overall: Functional T-cell assays on a couple of HPV16-positive patients' cells defined candidate HPV-specific clones and common TCR motifs.

This clone was observed a single time. Its antigen is not identified. The assay was immunoSEQ multiplex PCR, and TCRdb's table has in-frame clones only and misses some. Among thousands of clones, around nine tenths were seen once, and the ten largest hold 2% to 2.5%. Study outcomes and limitations: During treatment, candidate HPV-specific clones and E7-related motifs expanded in tumor. Functional assays defining HPV-specific T cells used only a couple of HPV16-positive patients.

Germline lookup yields CDR1 SEHNR and CDR2 FQNEAQ (reference sequence). The CDR3 is 16 residues long. V was shortened by 5 bases and J by 8 bases, with 22 bases between the two germline ends. Repertoires were sampled repeatedly during chemoradiotherapy. The chain uses TRBV7-9 and TRBJ2-1, with TRBD2 as a possible D gene (7 bases). This TCR came from a human donor with HPV-associated anogenital cancer. The sample consisted of blood, taken from a patient who underwent chemoradiotherapy. The CDR3 region has the DNA TGTGCCAGCAGCGGGGGGGCGGGAGAGTTTTTGTATGAGCAGTTCTTC. Translation: CASSGGAGEFLYEQFF.